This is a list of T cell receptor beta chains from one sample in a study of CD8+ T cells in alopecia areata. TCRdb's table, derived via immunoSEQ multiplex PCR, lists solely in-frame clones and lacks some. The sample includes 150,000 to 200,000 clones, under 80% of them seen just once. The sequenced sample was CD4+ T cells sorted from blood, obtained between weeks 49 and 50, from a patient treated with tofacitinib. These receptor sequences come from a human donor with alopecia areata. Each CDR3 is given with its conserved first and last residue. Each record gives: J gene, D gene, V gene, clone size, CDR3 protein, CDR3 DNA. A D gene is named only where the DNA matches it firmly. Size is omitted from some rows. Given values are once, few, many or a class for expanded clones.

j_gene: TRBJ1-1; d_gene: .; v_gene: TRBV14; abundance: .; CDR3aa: CASSQGRNTEAFF; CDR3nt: TGTGCCAGCAGCCAAGGCAGGAACACTGAAGCTTTCTTT
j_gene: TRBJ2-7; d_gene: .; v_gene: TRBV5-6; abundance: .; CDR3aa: CASSLLSDEQYF; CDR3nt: TGTGCCAGCAGCTTGCTGTCGGACGAGCAGTACTTC
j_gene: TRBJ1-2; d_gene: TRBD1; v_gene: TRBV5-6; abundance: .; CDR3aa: CASSSPDREGYTF; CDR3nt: TGTGCCAGCAGCTCTCCAGACAGGGAGGGCTACACCTTC
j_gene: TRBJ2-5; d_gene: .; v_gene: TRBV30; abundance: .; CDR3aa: CAWSLGRYQETQYF; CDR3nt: TGTGCCTGGAGCCTGGGACGGTACCAAGAGACCCAGTACTTC
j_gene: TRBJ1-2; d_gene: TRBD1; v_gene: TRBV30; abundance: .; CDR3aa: CAWSGGTAANYGYTF; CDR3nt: TGTGCCTGGAGTGGGGGGACAGCAGCTAACTATGGCTACACCTTC
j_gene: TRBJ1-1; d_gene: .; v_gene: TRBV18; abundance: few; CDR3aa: CASSPQGLNTEAFF; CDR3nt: TGTGCCAGCTCACCACAGGGCCTGAACACTGAAGCTTTCTTT
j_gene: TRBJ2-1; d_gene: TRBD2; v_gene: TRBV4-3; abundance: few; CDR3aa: CASSQLRPSLRRGGGNEQFF; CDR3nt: TGCGCCAGCAGCCAACTGAGGCCTTCCCTGAGGCGGGGGGGCGGCAATGAGCAGTTCTTC
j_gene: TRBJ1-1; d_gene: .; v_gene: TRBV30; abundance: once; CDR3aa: CAWSPFQNTEAFF; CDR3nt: TGTGCCTGGAGTCCGTTCCAGAACACTGAAGCTTTCTTT
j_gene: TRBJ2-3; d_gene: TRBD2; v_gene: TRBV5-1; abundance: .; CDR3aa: CASSLGSGSTDTQYF; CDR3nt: TGCGCCAGCAGCTTGGGTAGCGGGAGCACAGATACGCAGTATTTT
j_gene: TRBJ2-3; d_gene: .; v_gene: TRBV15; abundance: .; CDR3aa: CARWRDLVDTQYF; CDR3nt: TGTGCCCGGTGGAGGGACCTCGTGGATACGCAGTATTTT
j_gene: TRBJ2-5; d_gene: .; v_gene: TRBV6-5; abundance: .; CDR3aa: CASKDAFQTQYF; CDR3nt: TGTGCCAGCAAGGATGCTTTCCAGACCCAGTACTTC
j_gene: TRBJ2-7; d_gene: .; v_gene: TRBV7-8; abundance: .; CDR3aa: CASSSHRGSWYEQYF; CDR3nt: TGTGCCAGCAGCTCTCATAGGGGGTCCTGGTACGAGCAGTACTTC
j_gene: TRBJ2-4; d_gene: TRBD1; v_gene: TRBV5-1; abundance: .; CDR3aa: CASSLGRRTGGLENIQYF; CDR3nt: TGCGCCAGCAGCTTGGGCCGTCGGACAGGGGGCTTGGAAAACATTCAGTACTTC
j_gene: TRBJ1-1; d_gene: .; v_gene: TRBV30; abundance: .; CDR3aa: CAWSRQGLEAFF; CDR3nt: TGTGCCTGGAGTAGGCAGGGCCTTGAAGCTTTCTTT
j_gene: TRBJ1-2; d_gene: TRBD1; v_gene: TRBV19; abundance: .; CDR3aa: CASILTGTVNYGYTF; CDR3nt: TGTGCCAGTATCCTCACCGGGACAGTCAACTATGGCTACACCTTC
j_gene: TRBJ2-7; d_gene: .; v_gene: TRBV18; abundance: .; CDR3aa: CASSRFEGEQYF; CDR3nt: TGTGCCAGCTCCCGCTTTGAGGGCGAGCAGTACTTC
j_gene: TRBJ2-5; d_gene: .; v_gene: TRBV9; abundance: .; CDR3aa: CASSVAVSEQETQYF; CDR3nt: TGTGCCAGCAGCGTAGCCGTAAGTGAACAAGAGACCCAGTACTTC
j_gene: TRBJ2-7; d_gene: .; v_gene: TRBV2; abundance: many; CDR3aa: CASNHGPYEQYF; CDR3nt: TGTGCCAGCAATCACGGACCCTACGAGCAGTACTTC
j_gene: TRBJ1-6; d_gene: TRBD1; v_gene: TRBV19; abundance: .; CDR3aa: CASSSRTGGMESPLHF; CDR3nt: TGTGCCAGTAGTTCACGGACAGGGGGCATGGAATCACCCCTCCACTTT
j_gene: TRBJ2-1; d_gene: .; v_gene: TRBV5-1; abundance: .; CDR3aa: CASSLMIARNEQFF; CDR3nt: TGCGCCAGCAGCTTGATGATAGCCCGGAATGAGCAGTTCTTC
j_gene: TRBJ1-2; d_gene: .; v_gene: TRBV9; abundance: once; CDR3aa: CASSVASRASYGYTF; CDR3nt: TGTGCCAGCAGCGTTGCGTCGCGAGCTTCCTATGGCTACACCTTC
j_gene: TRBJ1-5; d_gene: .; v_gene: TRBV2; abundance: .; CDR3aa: CASSGGGQPQHF; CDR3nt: TGTGCCAGCAGTGGGGGGGGTCAGCCCCAGCATTTT
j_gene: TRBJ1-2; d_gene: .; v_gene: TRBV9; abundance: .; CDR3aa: CASSVENLYGYTF; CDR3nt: TGTGCCAGCAGCGTGGAGAACCTCTATGGCTACACCTTC
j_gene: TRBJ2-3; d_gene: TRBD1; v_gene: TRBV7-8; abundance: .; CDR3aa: CASSLGTGITDTQYF; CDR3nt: TGTGCCAGCAGCTTAGGGACAGGAATCACAGATACGCAGTATTTT
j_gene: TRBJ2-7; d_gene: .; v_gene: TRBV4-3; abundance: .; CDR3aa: CASSRGTRDYEQYF; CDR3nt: TGCGCCAGCAGCCGGGGGACACGAGACTACGAGCAGTACTTC
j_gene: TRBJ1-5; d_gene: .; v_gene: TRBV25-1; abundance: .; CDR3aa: CASSEIGVNQPQHF; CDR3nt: TGTGCCAGCAGTGAAATTGGCGTCAATCAGCCCCAGCATTTT
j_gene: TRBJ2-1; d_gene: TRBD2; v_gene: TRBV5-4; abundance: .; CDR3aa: CASSFIRTSGGFYNEQFF; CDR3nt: TGTGCCAGCAGCTTTATTCGGACTAGCGGGGGGTTTTACAATGAGCAGTTCTTC
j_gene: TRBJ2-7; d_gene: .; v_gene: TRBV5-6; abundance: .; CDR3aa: CASSLVGGEQYF; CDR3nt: TGTGCCAGCAGCTTGGTTGGGGGAGAGCAGTACTTC
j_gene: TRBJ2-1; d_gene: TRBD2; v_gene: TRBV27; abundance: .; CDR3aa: CASRPQGLAGAYNEQFF; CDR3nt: TGTGCCAGCAGACCTCAAGGACTAGCGGGGGCCTACAATGAGCAGTTCTTC
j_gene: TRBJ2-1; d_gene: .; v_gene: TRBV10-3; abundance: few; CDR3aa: CAISDRYNEQFF; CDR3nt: TGTGCCATCAGTGACAGATACAATGAGCAGTTCTTC
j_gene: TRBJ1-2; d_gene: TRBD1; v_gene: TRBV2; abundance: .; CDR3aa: CASNAMGGGASGYTF; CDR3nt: TGTGCCAGCAACGCCATGGGAGGGGGCGCGAGTGGCTACACCTTC
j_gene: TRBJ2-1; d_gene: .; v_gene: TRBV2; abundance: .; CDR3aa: CASRGGVPYNEQFF; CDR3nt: TGTGCCAGCAGGGGGGGAGTCCCCTACAATGAGCAGTTCTTC
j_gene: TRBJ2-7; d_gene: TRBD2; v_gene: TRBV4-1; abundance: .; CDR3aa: CASSQEGGLAGFEQYF; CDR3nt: TGCGCCAGCAGCCAAGAGGGGGGACTAGCGGGGTTTGAGCAGTACTTC
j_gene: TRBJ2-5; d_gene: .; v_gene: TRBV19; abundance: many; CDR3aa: CASSIGSQETQYF; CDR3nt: TGTGCCAGTAGTATTGGCAGCCAAGAGACCCAGTACTTC
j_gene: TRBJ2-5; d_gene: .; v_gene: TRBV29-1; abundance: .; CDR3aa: CSVEGPVKLETQYF; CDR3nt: TGCAGCGTTGAAGGACCAGTAAAACTAGAGACCCAGTACTTC
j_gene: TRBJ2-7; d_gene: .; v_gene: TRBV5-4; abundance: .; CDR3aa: CASSFGRPDEQYF; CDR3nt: TGTGCCAGCAGCTTCGGCAGGCCCGACGAGCAGTACTTC
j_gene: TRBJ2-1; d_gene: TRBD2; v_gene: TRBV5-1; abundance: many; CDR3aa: CASSSGLAGVNEQFF; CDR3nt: TGCGCCAGCAGCTCTGGACTAGCGGGGGTCAATGAGCAGTTCTTC
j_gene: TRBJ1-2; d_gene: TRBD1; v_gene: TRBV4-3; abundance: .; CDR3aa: CASSRAGQNYGYTF; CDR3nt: TGCGCCAGCAGCCGAGCGGGACAGAACTATGGCTACACCTTC
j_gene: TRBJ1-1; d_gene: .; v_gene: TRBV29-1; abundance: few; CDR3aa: CSVVGLENTEAFF; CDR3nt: TGCAGCGTTGTGGGCCTAGAGAACACTGAAGCTTTCTTT
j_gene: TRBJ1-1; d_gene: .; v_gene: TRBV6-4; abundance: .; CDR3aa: CASRPDRGNTEAFF; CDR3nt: TGTGCCAGCAGGCCAGACAGAGGAAACACTGAAGCTTTCTTT
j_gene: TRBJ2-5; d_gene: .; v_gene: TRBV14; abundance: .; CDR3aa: CASSQDWAVETQYF; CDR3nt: TGTGCCAGCAGCCAAGATTGGGCGGTGGAGACCCAGTACTTC
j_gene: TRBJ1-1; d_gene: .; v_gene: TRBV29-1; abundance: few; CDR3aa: CSVAETEAFF; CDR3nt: TGCAGCGTTGCTGAAACTGAAGCTTTCTTT
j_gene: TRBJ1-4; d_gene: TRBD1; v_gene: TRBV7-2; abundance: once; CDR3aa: CASSDGTGGNEKLFF; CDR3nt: TGTGCCAGCAGCGACGGGACAGGGGGGAATGAAAAACTGTTTTTT
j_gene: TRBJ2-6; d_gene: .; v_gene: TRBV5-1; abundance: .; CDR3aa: CASSLGGTGANVLTF; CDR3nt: TGCGCCAGCAGCTTGGGAGGGACTGGGGCCAACGTCCTGACTTTC
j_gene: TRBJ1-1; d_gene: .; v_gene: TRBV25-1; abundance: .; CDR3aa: CASRRNTEAFF; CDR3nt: TGTGCCAGCCGCAGAAACACTGAAGCTTTCTTT
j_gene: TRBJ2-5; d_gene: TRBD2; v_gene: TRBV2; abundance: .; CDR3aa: CASRKQTSLSWETQYF; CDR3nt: TGTGCCAGCAGGAAACAGACTAGCCTCTCGTGGGAGACCCAGTACTTC
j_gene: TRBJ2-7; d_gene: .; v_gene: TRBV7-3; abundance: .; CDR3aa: CASSFTEIYEQYF; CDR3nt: TGTGCCAGCAGCTTTACTGAGATCTACGAGCAGTACTTC
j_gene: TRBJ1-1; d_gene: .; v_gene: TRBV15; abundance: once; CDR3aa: CATARTANTEAFF; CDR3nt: TGTGCCACCGCTCGGACAGCGAACACTGAAGCTTTCTTT
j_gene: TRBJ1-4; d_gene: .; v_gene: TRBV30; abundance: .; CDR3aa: CAWSVRSEKLFF; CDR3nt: TGTGCCTGGAGTGTACGAAGTGAAAAACTGTTTTTT
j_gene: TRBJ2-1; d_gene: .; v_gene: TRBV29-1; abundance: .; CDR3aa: CSAVGPANEQFF; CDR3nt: TGCAGCGCCGTGGGGCCTGCCAATGAGCAATTCTTC
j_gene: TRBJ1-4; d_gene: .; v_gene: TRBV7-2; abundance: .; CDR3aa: CASSLRVGGEKLFF; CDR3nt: TGTGCCAGCAGCTTACGGGTTGGGGGTGAAAAACTGTTTTTT
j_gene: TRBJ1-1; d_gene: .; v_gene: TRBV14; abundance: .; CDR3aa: CASRLIRGPDAEAFF; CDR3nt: TGTGCCAGCAGGCTTATCAGGGGCCCCGACGCTGAAGCTTTCTTT
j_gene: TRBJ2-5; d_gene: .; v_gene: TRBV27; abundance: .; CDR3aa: CASSSIGQNQETQYF; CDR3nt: TGTGCCAGCAGTTCCATCGGACAGAATCAAGAGACCCAGTACTTC